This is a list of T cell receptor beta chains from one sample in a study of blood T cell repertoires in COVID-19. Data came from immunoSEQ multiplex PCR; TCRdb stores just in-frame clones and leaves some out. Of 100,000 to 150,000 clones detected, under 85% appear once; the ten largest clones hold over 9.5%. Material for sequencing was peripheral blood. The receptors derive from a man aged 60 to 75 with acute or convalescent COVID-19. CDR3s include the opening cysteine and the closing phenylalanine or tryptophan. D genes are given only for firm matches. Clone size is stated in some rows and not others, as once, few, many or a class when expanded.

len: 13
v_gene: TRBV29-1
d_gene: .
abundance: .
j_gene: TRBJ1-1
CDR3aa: CSALTVMNTEAFF
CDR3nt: TGCAGCGCCCTCACAGTGATGAACACTGAAGCTTTCTTT

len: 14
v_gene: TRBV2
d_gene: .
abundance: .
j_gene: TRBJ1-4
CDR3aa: CASRSTGPNEKLFF
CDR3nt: TGTGCCAGCAGATCGACAGGCCCAAATGAAAAACTGTTTTTT

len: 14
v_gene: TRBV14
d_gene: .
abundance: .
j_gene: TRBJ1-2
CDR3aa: CASSQEWPNYGYTF
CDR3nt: TGTGCCAGCAGCCAAGAATGGCCTAACTATGGCTACACCTTC

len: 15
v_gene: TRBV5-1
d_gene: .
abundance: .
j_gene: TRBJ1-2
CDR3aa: CASSLQGLANYGYTF
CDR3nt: TGCGCCAGCAGCTTACAGGGCCTAGCTAACTATGGCTACACCTTC

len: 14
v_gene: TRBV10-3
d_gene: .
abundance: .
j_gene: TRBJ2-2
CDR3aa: CAISNRTPPGELFF
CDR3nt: TGTGCCATCAGTAACAGGACACCCCCCGGGGAGCTGTTTTTT

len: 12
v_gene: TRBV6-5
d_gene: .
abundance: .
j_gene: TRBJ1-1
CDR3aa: CASSYPQGEAFF
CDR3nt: TGTGCCAGCAGTTACCCGCAGGGTGAAGCTTTCTTT

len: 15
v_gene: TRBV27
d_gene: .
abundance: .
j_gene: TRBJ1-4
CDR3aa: CASNHNRVGGEKLFF
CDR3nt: TGTGCCAGCAATCACAACAGGGTTGGGGGAGAAAAACTGTTTTTT

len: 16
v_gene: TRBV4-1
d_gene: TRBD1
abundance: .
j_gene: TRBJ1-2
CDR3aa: CASSLGQGAPASGYTF
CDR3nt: TGCGCCAGCAGCCTAGGACAGGGGGCGCCTGCTAGTGGCTACACCTTC

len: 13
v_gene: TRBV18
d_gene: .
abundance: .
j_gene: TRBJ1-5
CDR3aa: CASSQGSNQPQHF
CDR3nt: TGTGCCAGCTCCCAGGGAAGCAATCAGCCCCAGCATTTT

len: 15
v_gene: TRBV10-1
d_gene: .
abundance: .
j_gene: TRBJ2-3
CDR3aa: CASSEWTGGTDTQYF
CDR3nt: TGCGCCAGCAGTGAGTGGACGGGAGGCACAGATACGCAGTATTTT

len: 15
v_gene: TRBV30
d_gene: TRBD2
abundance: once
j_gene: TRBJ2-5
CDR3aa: CAWSPGTSGGETQYF
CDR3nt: TGTGCCTGGAGCCCCGGGACTAGCGGGGGGGAGACCCAGTACTTC

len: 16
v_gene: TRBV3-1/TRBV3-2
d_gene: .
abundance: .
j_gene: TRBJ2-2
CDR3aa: CASSPPRQAAAGELFF
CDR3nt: TGTGCCAGCAGCCCCCCCCGACAGGCGGCGGCCGGGGAGCTGTTTTTT

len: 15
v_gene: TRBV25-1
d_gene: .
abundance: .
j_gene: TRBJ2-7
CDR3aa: CASSVMAGYSYEQYF
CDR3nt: TGTGCCAGCAGTGTTATGGCAGGGTATTCCTACGAGCAGTACTTC

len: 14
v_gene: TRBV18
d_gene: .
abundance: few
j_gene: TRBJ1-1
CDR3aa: CASSPQTLYTEAFF
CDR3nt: TGTGCCAGCTCACCCCAGACACTTTACACTGAAGCTTTCTTT

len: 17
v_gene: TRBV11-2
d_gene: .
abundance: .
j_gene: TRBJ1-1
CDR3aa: CASSSPTDGKGNTEAFF
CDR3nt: TGTGCCAGCAGCTCGCCGACAGATGGGAAAGGGAATACTGAAGCTTTCTTT

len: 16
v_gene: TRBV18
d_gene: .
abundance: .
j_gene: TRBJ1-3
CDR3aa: CASSPKRGYSGNTIYF
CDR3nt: TGTGCCAGCTCACCAAAACGGGGGTACTCTGGAAACACCATATATTTT

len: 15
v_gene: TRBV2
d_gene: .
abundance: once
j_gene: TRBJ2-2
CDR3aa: CASSEVGSGAGELFF
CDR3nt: TGTGCCAGCAGTGAAGTAGGCTCGGGGGCCGGGGAGCTGTTTTTT

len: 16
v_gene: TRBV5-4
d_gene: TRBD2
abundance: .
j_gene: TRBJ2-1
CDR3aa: CASSSAAGTSGNEQFF
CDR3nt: TGTGCCAGCAGCTCAGCGGCCGGGACTAGCGGCAATGAGCAGTTCTTC